In its sample, the clone carrying this TCR beta chain was seen many times. This specimen comes from a study of CD8 T cells in ankylosing spondylitis. Trimming took 0 bases from V and 1 from J, leaving 9 bases between them. The CDR3 spans 15 residues. Germline loops: CDR1 DFQATT, CDR2 SNEGSKA (reference sequence). TCRdb reprocessed the 5' RACE reads with MiXCR, giving one entry per CDR3 protein. The sample has 250,000 to 400,000 distinct CDR3 sequences; around 10% are singletons. Specimen: blood, either unsorted or a sorted T cell fraction (not recorded which). The chain links TRBV20-1 to TRBJ2-2; no firm D call. The clonotype comes from a female donor with ankylosing spondylitis or in good health (not recorded which). CDR3 residues: CSARDPFGNTGELFF. CDR3 nucleotides: TGCAGTGCTAGAGACCCCTTCGGGAACACCGGGGAGCTGTTTTTT.